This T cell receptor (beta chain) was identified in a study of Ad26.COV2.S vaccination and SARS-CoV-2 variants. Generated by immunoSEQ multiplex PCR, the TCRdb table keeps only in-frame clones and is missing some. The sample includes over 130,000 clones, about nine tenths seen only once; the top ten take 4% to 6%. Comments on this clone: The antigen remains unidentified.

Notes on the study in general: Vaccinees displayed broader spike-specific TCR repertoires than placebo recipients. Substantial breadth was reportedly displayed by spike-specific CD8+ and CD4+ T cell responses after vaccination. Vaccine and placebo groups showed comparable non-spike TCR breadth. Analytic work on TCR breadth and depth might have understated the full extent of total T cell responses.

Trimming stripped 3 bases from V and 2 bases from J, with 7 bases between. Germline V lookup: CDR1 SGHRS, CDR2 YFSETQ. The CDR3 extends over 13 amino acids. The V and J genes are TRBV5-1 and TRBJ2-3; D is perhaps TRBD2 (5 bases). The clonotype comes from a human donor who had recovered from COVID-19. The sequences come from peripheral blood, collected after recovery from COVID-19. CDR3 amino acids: CASSSRATDTQYF. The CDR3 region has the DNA TGCGCCAGCAGCTCGAGGGCCACAGATACGCAGTATTTT.